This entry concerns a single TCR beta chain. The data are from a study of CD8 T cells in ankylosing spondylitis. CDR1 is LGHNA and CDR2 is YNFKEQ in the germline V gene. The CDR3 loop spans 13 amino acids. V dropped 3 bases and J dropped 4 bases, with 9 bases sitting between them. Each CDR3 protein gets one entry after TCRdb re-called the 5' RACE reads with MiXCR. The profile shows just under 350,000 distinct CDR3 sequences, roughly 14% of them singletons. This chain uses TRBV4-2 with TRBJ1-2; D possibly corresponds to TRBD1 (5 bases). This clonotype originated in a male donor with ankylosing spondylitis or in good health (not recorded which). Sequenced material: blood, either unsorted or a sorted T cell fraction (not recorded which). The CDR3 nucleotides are TGTGCCAGCAGCCATGAGGGGACCTATGGCTACACCTTC. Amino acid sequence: CASSHEGTYGYTF.